What follows are 24 T cell receptor beta chains derived from one specimen sequenced in a study of control samples from healthy donors and cancer patients. Profiled with immunoSEQ multiplex PCR; TCRdb holds only in-frame clones, not every one. Of 130,000 to 150,000 clones in the sample, about 90% were seen once. Sequencing was done on a sample of blood. The receptors come from a man aged 30-40 years in good health.

This chain uses TRBV28 with TRBJ2-1; 10 bases fit TRBD2. This CDR3 comprises 17 residues. Trimming removed 6 bases from V and 3 bases from J; junction bases left unmatched: 11. From germline, CDR1 is MDHEN and CDR2 SYDVKM. The CDR3 loop is CASRPPSGGSIYNEQFF. The CDR3 DNA is TGTGCCAGCAGACCCCCTAGCGGGGGTTCTATCTACAATGAGCAGTTCTTC.

V is TRBV18 and J is TRBJ2-2; 7 bases fit TRBD1. CDR1 and CDR2 (germline): KGHSH, LQKENI. V shed 3 bases, J shed 6 bases, and the junction held 7 bases outside the gene matches. The CDR3 has 15 residues. The chain's CDR3 is CASSPRQGMAGELFF. CDR3 bases: TGTGCCAGCTCACCCCGACAGGGCATGGCCGGGGAGCTGTTTTTT.

The chain carries TRBV2 and TRBJ2-3; TRBD1 or TRBD2 may be the D gene (5 bases each). The germline V and J ends were trimmed by 6 bases and 4 bases, with 8 bases remaining between them. Germline V CDR1 and CDR2: SNHLY, FYNNEI. The CDR3 length is 12 residues. This CDR3 is CASRGTSDTQYF. CDR3 DNA: TGTGCCAGCAGGGGGACCTCAGATACGCAGTATTTT.

The rearrangement uses TRBV28 and TRBJ1-2, with D maybe TRBD1 (5 bases). This CDR3 spans 12 amino acids. Germline V CDR1 and CDR2: MDHEN, SYDVKM. V was clipped by 6 bases and J by 8 bases, with 13 bases between them. CDR3 region: CASSLTRGGYTF. The CDR3 nucleotides read TGTGCCAGCAGCCTTACGCGGGGGGGCTACACCTTC.

The V gene is TRBV25-1, the J gene TRBJ2-3, with D perhaps TRBD1 or TRBD2 (5 bases each). CDR3 length: 16 amino acids. Germline-derived CDR1 and CDR2 are MGHDK and SYGVNS. Deletions cut 6 bases from V and 4 bases from J, with 20 bases between. CDR3 residues: CASSPLRDGDADTQYF. The CDR3, as DNA: TGTGCCAGCAGCCCACTCCGGGACGGAGACGCAGATACGCAGTATTTT.

The rearrangement links TRBV7-3 to TRBJ1-5; D unresolved. Germline V gene lookup returns CDR1 SGHTA and CDR2 FQGTGA. Trimming left V 5 bases short and J 0 bases short, with 14 bases between. The CDR3 length is 16 residues. The CDR3 reads CASSPTYTYSNQPQHF. The CDR3 DNA is TGTGCCAGCAGCCCCACCTATACGTATAGCAATCAGCCCCAGCATTTT.

This clone appeared a few times. CDR3 coding DNA: TGTGCCAGCAGTGAGCAGAGCGGATACTACGAGCAGTACTTC. This codes for CASSEQSGYYEQYF. The chain recombines TRBV6-1 with TRBJ2-7, with D maybe TRBD2 (5 bases). CDR1 is MNHNS and CDR2 is SASEGT in the germline V gene. The CDR3 is 14 amino acids. V shed 3 bases and J shed 3 bases, with 12 bases lying between them.

The rearrangement uses TRBV9 and TRBJ1-5; TRBD1 aligns across 10 bases. Germline CDR1 reads SGDLS; CDR2 reads YYNGEE. J was trimmed by 3 bases and V by 2 bases; bases with no gene match: 2. The CDR3 runs to 15 residues. CDR3 DNA: TGTGCCAGCAGCGTGGGACAGGGGACCAATCAGCCCCAGCATTTT. Translating gives CASSVGQGTNQPQHF.

The rearrangement links TRBV19 to TRBJ2-1, with D unresolved. Trimming shortened V by 5 bases and J by 4 bases, and 12 bases separated the two germline ends. Germline V gives CDR1 LNHDA, CDR2 SQIVND (reference sequence). The CDR3 is made up of 14 amino acids. The CDR3 sequence is CASSSDLLYNEQFF. The DNA for the CDR3 is TGTGCCAGTAGTTCGGATCTTCTATACAATGAGCAGTTCTTC.

The V and J genes are TRBV7-2 and TRBJ2-4; 10 bases match TRBD1. From germline, CDR1 is SGHTA and CDR2 FQGNSA. V was clipped by 5 bases and J by 3 bases; unmatched bases: 7. The CDR3 sequence is 16 residues long. CDR3 DNA: TGTGCCAGCAGCAACCCGGGACAGGGGAACAAAAACATTCAGTACTTC. This sequence encodes CASSNPGQGNKNIQYF.

This chain uses TRBV2 with TRBJ1-1, with unresolved D. Germline V gene lookup returns CDR1 SNHLY and CDR2 FYNNEI. Trimming stripped 5 bases from V and 0 bases from J, with 13 bases between. The CDR3 extends over 15 amino acids. The CDR3 DNA reads TGTGCCAGCAGTTTATCCCAGAAACTGAACACTGAAGCTTTCTTT. Residues: CASSLSQKLNTEAFF. Filled out from reference TRBV2 and TRBJ1-1, the complete variable domain reads EPEVTQTPSHQVTQMGQEVILRCVPISNHLYFYWYRQILGQKVEFLVSFYNNEISEKSEIFDDQFSVERPDGSNFTLKIRSTKLEDSAMYFCASSLSQKLNTEAFFGQGTRLTVV.

The chain combines TRBV7-2 with TRBJ1-5; 7 bases match TRBD1. The CDR3 runs 15 residues. V dropped 1 base and J dropped 2; count of bases not matched to a gene: 2. The germline V gene has CDR1 SGHTA and CDR2 FQGNSA. In DNA, the CDR3 is TGTGCCAGCAGCTTAGTCACAGGGGGCAATCAGCCCCAGCATTTT. This encodes CASSLVTGGNQPQHF.

CDR3 loop: CASSLSPHSYNEQFF. Written as DNA, the CDR3 is TGTGCCAGCAGTTTATCCCCCCATTCCTACAATGAGCAGTTCTTC. The V and J genes are TRBV27 and TRBJ2-1; D remains ambiguous. Trimming shortened V by 0 bases and J by 1 base, and 7 bases separated the two germline ends. Germline CDR1 reads MNHEY; CDR2 reads SMNVEV (reference sequence). The CDR3 has 15 residues.

The chain uses TRBV5-1 and TRBJ1-3; D is ambiguous. Germline V gene data show CDR1 as SGHRS and CDR2 as YFSETQ. The CDR3 is 15 residues long. V lost 0 bases and J 0 bases, leaving 7 bases between the germline ends. CDR3 sequence: CASSLAPGSGNTIYF. CDR3 DNA: TGCGCCAGCAGCTTGGCACCAGGCTCTGGAAACACCATATATTTT.

The chain combines TRBV18 with TRBJ1-5, with D possibly TRBD1 on 6 matching bases. V lost 4 bases to trimming and J lost 8 bases, with 18 bases between them. CDR1 KGHSH and CDR2 LQKENI come from the germline V gene. This CDR3 has 15 residues. CDR3 residues: CASSRLGGGREPQHF. CDR3 nucleotides: TGTGCCAGCTCACGCCTGGGGGGGGGCCGTGAGCCCCAGCATTTT.

The V gene is TRBV28, the J gene TRBJ2-3; 8 nucleotides match TRBD2. From germline, CDR1 is MDHEN and CDR2 SYDVKM. The V segment lost 6 bases and the J segment 5 bases; nucleotides outside the gene matches: 7. This CDR3 has 14 residues. CDR3 residues: CASRSGGARDTQYF. The CDR3 bases are TGTGCCAGCAGGTCCGGGGGGGCCAGAGATACGCAGTATTTT.

The J gene is TRBJ2-1, the V gene TRBV27, with TRBD2 matching over 7 bases. Unmatched junction bases numbered 9, after V lost 2 bases and J lost 2 bases. The CDR3 has 17 residues. In germline, CDR1 is MNHEY, CDR2 SMNVEV (reference sequence). Here the CDR3 DNA reads TGTGCCAGCAGTTTAGGAGGGTCTAGCGGTCCCTACAATGAGCAGTTCTTC. This gives the protein CASSLGGSSGPYNEQFF.

The J gene is TRBJ2-3, the V gene TRBV7-6; 11 bases align to TRBD2. The CDR3 has 21 amino acids. Trimming at V came to 1 base and at J to 0 bases, leaving 15 bases not matched to a gene. CDR1 and CDR2 from the germline V gene are SGHVS and FNYEAQ. CDR3 in amino acids: CASSLGSRGTSGKSSTDTQYF. The CDR3 DNA reads TGTGCCAGCAGCTTAGGATCTCGGGGGACTAGCGGTAAATCTAGCACAGATACGCAGTATTTT.

The V gene is TRBV5-6, the J gene TRBJ1-2; the match to TRBD1 covers 8 bases. CDR1 is SGHDT, CDR2 YYEEEE, per germline. Unmatched junction bases numbered 8, after V lost 4 bases and J lost 6 bases. The CDR3 sequence is 14 residues long. In nucleotides, the CDR3 is TGTGCCAGCAGCCCCGGCAGGGGGCTGGATGGCTACACCTTC. This codes for CASSPGRGLDGYTF.

This chain joins TRBV5-1 and TRBJ2-3, with TRBD2 matching 12 bases. CDR1 and CDR2 from the germline V gene are SGHRS and YFSETQ. The CDR3 length is 17 residues. Losses at the gene ends were 1 base for V and 0 bases for J; bases not matched to a gene: 3. The CDR3 nucleotides read TGCGCCAGCAGCTTGTCGACTAGCGGGGGAAGCACAGATACGCAGTATTTT. Protein product: CASSLSTSGGSTDTQYF.

On this clone itself: Other DNA sequences from this sample encode an identical CDR3 as well. V gene TRBV2 combines with J gene TRBJ1-1, with 7 positions matching TRBD1. J was trimmed by 8 bases and V by 8 bases; bases with no gene match: 11. From germline, CDR1 is SNHLY and CDR2 FYNNEI. The CDR3 has 13 amino acids. This CDR3 is CASHSGQGGEAFF. CDR3 coding DNA: TGTGCCAGCCACTCAGGGCAGGGGGGAGAAGCTTTCTTT.

V usage is TRBV27 and J usage is TRBJ2-7; no clear D gene. The CDR3 has 14 residues. Germline V gene sequence: CDR1 MNHEY, CDR2 SMNVEV (reference sequence). With 4 bases removed from V and 1 base from J, the gap between germline ends came to 11 bases. The CDR3: CASSSWQKSYEQYF. In DNA form, the CDR3 reads TGTGCCAGCAGTTCTTGGCAGAAGTCCTACGAGCAGTACTTC.

The J gene is TRBJ2-7, the V gene TRBV7-9; no clear D gene. Trimming cost V 9 bases and J 2 bases, with 14 bases left between them. The germline V gene encodes CDR1 SEHNR and CDR2 FQNEAQ (reference sequence). The CDR3 covers 13 residues. The CDR3 protein is CASTPGFPYEQYF. In DNA form, the CDR3 reads TGTGCCAGTACGCCTGGGTTTCCCTACGAGCAGTACTTC.

This chain links TRBV28 with TRBJ1-5, with D uncertain. The CDR3 runs to 13 residues. Between the trimmed V and J ends, which lost 1 base and 4 bases, there was a span of 5 bases. The germline V gene encodes CDR1 MDHEN and CDR2 SYDVKM. The CDR3 coding sequence is TGTGCCAGCAGTTTATACCCGAATCAGCCCCAGCATTTT. Amino acid sequence: CASSLYPNQPQHF. Using reference TRBV28 and TRBJ1-5 for the parts outside the CDR3, the full variable domain is DVKVTQSSRYLVKRTGEKVFLECVQDMDHENMFWYRQDPGLGLRLIYFSYDVKMKEKGDIPEGYSVSREKKERFSLILESASTNQTSMYLCASSLYPNQPQHFGDGTRLSIL.